This T cell receptor beta chain was sequenced in a study of tumor-infiltrating lymphocytes in primary liver carcinoma. A primer in the constant region served to generate TCR beta cDNA from about 480 ng of total RNA. Investigators got TCR beta libraries out of three nested multiplex PCR rounds, done with slightly modified ARM-PCR. Primers for the first two PCR rounds were TRBV1-TRBV30 forward primers and a C-beta reverse primer (approximately 10 cycles per round). TCRdb ran MiXCR on the multiplex PCR reads and lists one entry per CDR3 protein. In the table there are fewer than 110,000 distinct CDR3 sequences, approximately 70% of which are singletons. Study-level results: Tumor top-250-clone fractions significantly exceeded those of blood (p = 0.039).

Unsorted bulk tissue of about 19-31 mg yielded co-extracted RNA and DNA. Researchers took samples from five separate regions of each tumor. V lost 0 bases to trimming and J lost 10 bases, with 20 bases between them. This CDR3 has 17 amino acids. Per germline, CDR1 SGHNT and CDR2 YYREEE (reference sequence). Comment on this clonotype: Antigen: not known.

The sample taken for sequencing was liver tumor tissue from sampling region 2. Described subset: tumor region T2, inferior pole. This rearrangement joins TRBV5-4 to TRBJ1-6; D unresolved. The TCR originated in a woman aged 60-70 years with primary liver carcinoma and hepatitis B virus infection. The CDR3 loop reads CASSLGTSVGSRSPLHF. Here the CDR3 DNA reads TGTGCCAGCAGCTTGGGAACGTCCGTGGGCTCACGGTCACCCCTCCACTTT.